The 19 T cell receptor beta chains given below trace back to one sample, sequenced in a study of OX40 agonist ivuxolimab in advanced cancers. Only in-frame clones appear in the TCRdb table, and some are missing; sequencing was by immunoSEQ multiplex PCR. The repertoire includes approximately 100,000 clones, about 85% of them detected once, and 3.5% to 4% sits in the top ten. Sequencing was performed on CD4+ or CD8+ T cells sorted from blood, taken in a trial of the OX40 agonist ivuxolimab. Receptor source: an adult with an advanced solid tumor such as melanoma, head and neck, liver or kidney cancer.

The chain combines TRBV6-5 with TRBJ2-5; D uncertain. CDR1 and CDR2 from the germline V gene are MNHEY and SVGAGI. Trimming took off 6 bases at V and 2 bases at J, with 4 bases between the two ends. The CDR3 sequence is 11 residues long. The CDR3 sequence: CASSSQETQYF. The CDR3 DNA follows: TGTGCCAGCAGCTCACAAGAGACCCAGTACTTC.

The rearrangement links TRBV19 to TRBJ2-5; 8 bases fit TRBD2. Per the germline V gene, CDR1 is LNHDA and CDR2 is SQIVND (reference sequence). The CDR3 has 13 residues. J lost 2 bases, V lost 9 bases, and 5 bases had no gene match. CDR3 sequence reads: CASRTSGQETQYF. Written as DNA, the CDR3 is TGTGCCAGCAGAACTAGCGGTCAAGAGACCCAGTACTTC. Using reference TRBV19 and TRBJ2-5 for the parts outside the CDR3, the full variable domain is DGGITQSPKYLFRKEGQNVTLSCEQNLNHDAMYWYRQDPGQGLRLIYYSQIVNDFQKGDIAEGYSVSREKKESFPLTVTSAQKNPTAFYLCASRTSGQETQYFGPGTRLLVL.

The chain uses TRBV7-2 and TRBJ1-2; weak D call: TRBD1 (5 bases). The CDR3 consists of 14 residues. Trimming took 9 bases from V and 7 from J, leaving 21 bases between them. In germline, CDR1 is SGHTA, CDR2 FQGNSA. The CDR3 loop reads CASAANRGARGYTF. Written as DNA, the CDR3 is TGTGCCAGTGCTGCCAATCGGGGCGCCCGTGGCTACACCTTC.

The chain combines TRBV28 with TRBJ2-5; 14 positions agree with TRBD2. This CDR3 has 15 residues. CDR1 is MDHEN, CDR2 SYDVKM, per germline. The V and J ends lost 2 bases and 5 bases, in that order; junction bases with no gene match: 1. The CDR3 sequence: CASSLRLAGGETQYF. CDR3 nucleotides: TGTGCCAGCAGTTTACGACTAGCGGGAGGGGAGACCCAGTACTTC.

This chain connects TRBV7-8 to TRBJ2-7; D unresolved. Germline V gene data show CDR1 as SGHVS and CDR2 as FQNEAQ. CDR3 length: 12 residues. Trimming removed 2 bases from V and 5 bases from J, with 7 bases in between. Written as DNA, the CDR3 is TGTGCCAGCAGCTTAACCAGAAACGAGCAGTACTTC. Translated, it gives CASSLTRNEQYF. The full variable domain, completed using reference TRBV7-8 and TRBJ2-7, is GAGVSQSPRYKVAKRGQDVALRCDPISGHVSLFWYQQALGQGPEFLTYFQNEAQLDKSGLPSDRFFAERPEGSVSTLKIQRTQQEDSAVYLCASSLTRNEQYFGPGTRLTVT.

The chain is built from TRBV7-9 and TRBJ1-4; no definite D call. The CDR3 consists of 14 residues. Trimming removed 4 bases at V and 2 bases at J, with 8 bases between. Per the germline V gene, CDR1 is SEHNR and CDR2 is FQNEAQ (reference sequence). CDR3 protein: CASSSRITNEKLFF. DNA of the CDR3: TGTGCCAGCAGCTCGCGGATTACTAATGAAAAACTGTTTTTT.

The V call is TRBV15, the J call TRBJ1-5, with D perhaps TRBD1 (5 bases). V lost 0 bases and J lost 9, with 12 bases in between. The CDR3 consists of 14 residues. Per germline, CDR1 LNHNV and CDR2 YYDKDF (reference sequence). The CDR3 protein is CATSRDRGDPPQHF. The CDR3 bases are TGTGCCACCAGCAGAGATCGGGGGGATCCGCCCCAGCATTTT.

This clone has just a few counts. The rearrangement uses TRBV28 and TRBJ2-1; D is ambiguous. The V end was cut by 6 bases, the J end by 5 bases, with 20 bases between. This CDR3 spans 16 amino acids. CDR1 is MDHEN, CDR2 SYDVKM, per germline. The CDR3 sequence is CASSPVEFPLNNEQFF. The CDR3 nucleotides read TGTGCCAGCAGCCCGGTGGAGTTCCCTCTTAACAATGAGCAGTTCTTC.

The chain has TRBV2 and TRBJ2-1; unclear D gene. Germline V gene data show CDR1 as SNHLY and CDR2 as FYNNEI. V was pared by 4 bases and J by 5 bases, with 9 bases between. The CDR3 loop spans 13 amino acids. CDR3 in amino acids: CASSVSRNNEQFF. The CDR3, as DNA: TGTGCCAGCAGTGTCTCAAGGAACAATGAGCAGTTCTTC.

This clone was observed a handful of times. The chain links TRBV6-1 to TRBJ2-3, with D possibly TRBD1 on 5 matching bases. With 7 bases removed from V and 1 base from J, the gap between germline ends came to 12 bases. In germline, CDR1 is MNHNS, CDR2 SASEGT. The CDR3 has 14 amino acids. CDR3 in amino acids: CASIRGTGTDTQYF. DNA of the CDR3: TGTGCCAGCATAAGGGGTACGGGCACAGATACGCAGTATTTT.

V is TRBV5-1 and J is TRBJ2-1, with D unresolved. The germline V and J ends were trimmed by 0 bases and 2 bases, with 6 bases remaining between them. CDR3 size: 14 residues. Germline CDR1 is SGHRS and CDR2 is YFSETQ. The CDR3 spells CASSLELAYNEQFF. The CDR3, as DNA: TGCGCCAGCAGCTTGGAGCTAGCCTACAATGAGCAGTTCTTC.

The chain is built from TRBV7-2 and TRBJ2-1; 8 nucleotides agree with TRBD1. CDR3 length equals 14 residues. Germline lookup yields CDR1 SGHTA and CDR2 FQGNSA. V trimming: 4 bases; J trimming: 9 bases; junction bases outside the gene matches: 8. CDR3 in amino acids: CASSSKGQGGEQFF. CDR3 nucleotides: TGTGCCAGCAGCTCAAAAGGACAGGGTGGTGAGCAGTTCTTC.

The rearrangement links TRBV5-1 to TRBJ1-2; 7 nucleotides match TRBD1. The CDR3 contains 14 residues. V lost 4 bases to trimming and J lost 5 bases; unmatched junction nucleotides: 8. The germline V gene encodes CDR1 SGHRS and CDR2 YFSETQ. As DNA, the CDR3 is TGCGCCAGCAGCGGACTGACAGGGACGTATGGCTACACCTTC. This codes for CASSGLTGTYGYTF.

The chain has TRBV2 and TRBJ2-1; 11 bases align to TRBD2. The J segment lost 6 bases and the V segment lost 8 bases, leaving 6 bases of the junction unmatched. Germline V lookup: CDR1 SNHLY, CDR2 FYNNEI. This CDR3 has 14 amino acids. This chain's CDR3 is CASDLAGGFNEQFF. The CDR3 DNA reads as TGTGCCAGCGACCTAGCGGGAGGATTCAATGAGCAGTTCTTC.

This CDR3 reads CASSRAVVQETQYF. The CDR3 region has the DNA TGTGCCAGCAGCAGAGCGGTCGTTCAAGAGACCCAGTACTTC. The chain has TRBV9 and TRBJ2-5, with D maybe TRBD2 (5 bases). This CDR3 is 14 amino acids long. CDR1 and CDR2 (germline): SGDLS, YYNGEE. Trimming shortened V by 4 bases and J by 2 bases, and 12 bases separated the two germline ends. Full variable domain (rest looked up from reference TRBV9 and TRBJ2-5): DSGVTQTPKHLITATGQRVTLRCSPRSGDLSVYWYQQSLDQGLQFLIQYYNGEERAKGNILERFSAQQFPDLHSELNLSSLELGDSALYFCASSRAVVQETQYFGPGTRLLVL.

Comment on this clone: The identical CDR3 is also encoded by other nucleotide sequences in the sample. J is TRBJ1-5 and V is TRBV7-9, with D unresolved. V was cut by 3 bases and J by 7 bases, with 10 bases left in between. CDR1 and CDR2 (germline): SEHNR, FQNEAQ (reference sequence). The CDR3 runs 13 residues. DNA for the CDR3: TGTGCCAGCAGCTTGGGAGGCGGACAGCCCCAGCATTTT. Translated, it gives CASSLGGGQPQHF.

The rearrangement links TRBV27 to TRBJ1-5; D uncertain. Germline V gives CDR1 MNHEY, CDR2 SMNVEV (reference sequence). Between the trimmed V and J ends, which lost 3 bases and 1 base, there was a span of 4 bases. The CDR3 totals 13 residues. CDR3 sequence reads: CASSFKSNQPQHF. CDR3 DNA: TGTGCCAGCAGTTTCAAGAGCAATCAGCCCCAGCATTTT.

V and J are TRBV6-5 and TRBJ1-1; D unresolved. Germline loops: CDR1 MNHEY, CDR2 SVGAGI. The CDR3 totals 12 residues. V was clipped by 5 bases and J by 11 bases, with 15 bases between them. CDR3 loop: CASSLTGESAFF. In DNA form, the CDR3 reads TGTGCCAGCAGTCTTACCGGCGAGTCGGCTTTCTTT.

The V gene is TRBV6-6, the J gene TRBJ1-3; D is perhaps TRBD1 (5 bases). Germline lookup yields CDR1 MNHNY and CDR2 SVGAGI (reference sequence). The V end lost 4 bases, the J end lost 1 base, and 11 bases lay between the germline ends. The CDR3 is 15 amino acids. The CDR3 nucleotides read TGTGCCAGCAGTTCCTTCGGGGGGTCTGGAAACACCATATATTTT. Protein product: CASSSFGGSGNTIYF.